This T cell receptor (beta chain) was profiled in a study of glioma-infiltrating T cells after dendritic cell vaccination. Study results and limitations: No direct clonality-survival link was found; a diverse polyclonal response may matter.

Germline CDR1 reads MGHDK; CDR2 reads SYGVNS. This CDR3 region has 13 residues. With 7 bases removed from V and 4 bases from J, the gap between germline ends came to 13 bases. Profiling relied on immunoSEQ multiplex PCR, and the TCRdb table lists in-frame clones only, not all of them. This sample has around 97,000 clones, with about four fifths found just once. For this clone: Its antigen is as yet unknown.

Sequenced material: blood, taken before dendritic cell vaccination. This TCR was sampled from a human donor with glioblastoma. V and J are TRBV25-1 and TRBJ1-2; tentative D call: TRBD1 (5 bases). CDR3 DNA sequence: TGTGCCAGCACTAAGGGACTCAGCTATGGCTACACCTTC. Translation: CASTKGLSYGYTF.